The sequence of this T cell receptor (beta chain) was determined in a study of cytomegalovirus exposure and HLA in healthy donors (dated by TCRdb to 2016 to 2017). Context from the whole study: According to an earlier analysis of several hundred of the donors, some 170 million T cells yielded 117 million unique TCR beta sequences and about 280 Gb of sequence data. About 320 gigabases of sequencing data and approximately 84 million unique TCR sequences were included in an early release covering under 650 HLA-typed donors. Of the approximately 400 genotyped donors, about 80% fell in the genetic ancestry cluster associated with self-reported Caucasian donors. The study was designed to test whether signatures of past pathogen exposure could be identified by cataloging public T cell receptors. The T cell repertoires of about 700 subjects were profiled by immunosequencing and related to cytomegalovirus serostatus. In addition to the first cohort of 666 subjects, a separate validation cohort of about 120 different subjects was used. High-throughput TCR immunosequencing, statistical association of individual TCRs with disease status, and machine learning were combined to predict cytomegalovirus infection status. A later analysis re-analyzed previously published TCR beta repertoires from hundreds of donors and added high-resolution HLA genotyping to study TCR occurrence patterns. Rather than using new phenotypic data, the later analysis identified candidate immune exposures from TCR beta sequences and from how often those sequences occurred across donors. An earlier analysis of more than 450 of the donors used high-throughput TCR beta sequencing to judge whether each TCR beta V gene segment behaved as functional or pseudogenic. Donor age, sex, ethnicity and CMV serostatus were compiled alongside the repertoire data. Genome-wide SNP genotypes for about 65% of the 666 donors were used in a later genetic analysis, which treated that subset as a discovery cohort. All discovery cohort repertoires had been generated on a single sequencing platform. Both class I and class II loci were covered by HLA typing, at four-digit resolution. Typing coverage differed by locus: A, B, C, DRB1 and DQB1 were typed in about 629-630 donors, DQA1 in about 550, DPA1 in 600 to 610, and DPB1 in 472. About five DR-DQ haplotypes were treated as single units for association and clustering because of strong linkage in the cohort. Among several hundred genotyped donors of the cohort, an average of about 220,000 unique TCR beta nucleotide sequences was sequenced per donor, of which roughly 17% were non-productive.

In total, approximately 690 healthy bone marrow donors made up the cohort. Cohort members were all nominally healthy when sampled, although unrecorded immune exposures were likely present. The donor tested CMV seropositive and was one of the 289 seropositive cohort members. Every donor gave a peripheral blood sample, and the peripheral blood mononuclear cells from that sample were used for TCR beta sequencing. Genomic DNA extraction from the blood cell samples was performed with the Qiagen DNeasy Blood Extraction Kit. Library preparation employed the immunoSEQ multiplex PCR assay. The multiplex PCR relied on a mix of 60 forward primers for TCR Vbeta segments and 13 reverse primers for TCR Jbeta segments. The CDR3 region of rearranged TCR beta genes was amplified from genomic DNA by a multiplex PCR assay. The Illumina HiSeq System was used to sequence the amplified TCR beta libraries as 87-base-pair reads. On the authors' methods: In a later analysis, 77 million or so unique TCR beta chains were counted across the roughly 670 repertoires, and roughly 10 million of these chains were shared by at least two donors. A nearest-neighbor algorithm error-corrected the raw reads and collapsed the reads into unique sequences, merging closely related sequences to remove PCR and sequencing errors. To assign V, D and J gene segments, CDR3 sequences were aligned to IMGT reference sequences. For a sequence to be retained, a match of at least six nucleotides was required to both a V gene segment and a J gene segment. Rearrangements were classified as productive when the CDR3 lacked stop codons and remained in frame with V and J, and all other rearrangements were classified as non-productive. Following IMGT convention, CDR3 was defined as the stretch from the second conserved V-encoded cysteine to the conserved J-encoded phenylalanine. Sequences without an unambiguous match to a single V gene segment were excluded from the earlier analysis of 450 to 650 of the donors. An earlier analysis of some 500 of the donors classified V segments as functional when productive rearrangements were above 56.7% and as segregating when the standard deviation between donors was above 5%. A statistical classification framework was built for diagnosing cytomegalovirus status from the catalog of TCR beta chain sequences. A later analysis assigned V and J genes by comparing TCR nucleotide sequences with IMGT/GENE-DB human TR gene sequences. Using the TCRdist pipeline, a later analysis assigned CDR3 sequences along with most-parsimonious VDJ recombination scenarios. In a later analysis, each TCR beta chain was defined by its CDR3 amino acid sequence together with its V-gene family, and reads without a unique V-gene family were excluded. In a later analysis, nearly 600 highly shared, low-generation-probability nucleotide sequences were removed to address suspected cross-contamination and a sequencing artifact. In a later analysis, a clonal expansion index was calculated for each public chain from normalized within-repertoire ranks of inferred template counts. In a later analysis, generation probabilities were computed with a VDJ recombination model fitted to out-of-frame rearrangements, and the resulting probabilities were checked against IGoR. In a later analysis, TCR-TCR, TCR-HLA and TCR-CMV co-occurrence was scored with hypergeometric tests, and a repertoire-size bias correction was applied to TCR pairs. In a later analysis, false discovery rates were estimated by permuting HLA or CMV assignments 20 times. A later analysis grouped co-occurring TCRs with DBSCAN, adding TCRdist sequence similarity when clustering within HLA-allele-positive subsets. Co-occurrence clustering excluded repertoires with fewer than 30,000 or more than 120,000 public chains, plus five with anomalous nucleotide sharing. The clones in this table, taken by TCRdb from immuneACCESS, are in-frame only. Not every clone is retained; where verified, under half of the shortfall comes from an unresolved V gene, and the cause of the rest is unknown. V, J and clone size reflect that table, while D and trimming were determined from the DNA. In this sample the table shows around 200,000 clones, under 70% of which occur a single time. The ten largest clones take up roughly 2.5% of the sample.

There are a few counts of this clone. This receptor's antigen is unknown. The input lacks base qualities; no much larger clone sits a single base away. Results the study describes overall, beyond this receptor: V-gene and J-gene trimming of TCR beta chains was associated with a missense DCLRE1C variant in a later genetic analysis, and the association was replicated in an independent cohort. The cohort was sequenced for TCR beta chains only, and without alpha or paired-chain data the features that could be detected were limited. Most TCR sequences were observed very rarely across donors, whereas some public TCRs were present in many individuals. Broadly in line with IMGT annotations, most TCR beta V segments showed up in productive rearrangements about 90% or about 30% of the time in an earlier analysis of approximately 640 of the donors. Immune exposure information for the cohort was limited to CMV serostatus. A further reported finding was that TCR beta sequences accurately predicted the HLA-A and HLA-B alleles for most subjects in the first cohort. Linkage disequilibrium might explain the correlated functional status among segregating V segments, but an unknown experimental factor could not be ruled out. In a later analysis, most CMV-associated TCR beta chains were found to appear HLA-restricted, with HLA associations seemingly driven largely by CMV exposure. A total of 150 to 200 TCR beta chains were listed by the study as associated with cytomegalovirus. According to a later genetic analysis, donors in an Asian-associated ancestry cluster had fewer N-insertions in productive TCRs than the approximately 710-donor mean. Because the 87-base-pair reads could not distinguish some IMGT-functional V segments, including TRBV6-2 and TRBV6-3, those segments were excluded. Because HLA typing was missing for some donors at each locus, association tests included only the typed subset. In vitro tests confirmed that a few of the cytomegalovirus-associated TCR beta chains recognize cytomegalovirus antigens. Because counts were too low, about 18 rarely observed V segments, including chromosome 9 orphons, were left out of the earlier analysis of over 550 of the donors. The presence/absence analyses assumed that sequencing depth was roughly uniform across donors, and that assumption may not be true. A later analysis reported that several top co-occurrence clusters appeared linked to parvovirus B19, influenza, CMV and Epstein-Barr virus. In a later analysis, HLA-associated TCR beta chains were found to be more clonally expanded and to have lower generation probabilities than equally common non-associated chains. When HLA alleles, especially DR and DQ, strongly co-occurred, attributing TCR associations to individual alleles was difficult. It was suggested by the authors that the approach could potentially be generalized to other disease states and immunological phenotypes. A cluster of highly shared sequence variants was judged likely to be a technical artifact of the sequencing pipeline. A later analysis found that TCR association rates varied across HLA loci, with DRB1 alleles showing the most associated TCRs and HLA-C alleles the fewest. Cytomegalovirus status was reported to be diagnosed by the classifier with high specificity and sensitivity in both the original and validation cohorts. A later analysis associated approximately 17,000 TCR beta sequences with specific HLA alleles at a false discovery rate of 0.05.

The germline V gene encodes CDR1 KGHSH and CDR2 LQKENI. Inclusive of the bounding cysteine and phenylalanine, the CDR3 is 14 residues long. The only DNA kept is the CDR3, 42 bases in frame from the first base. Trimming at the junction amounts to 2 bases on V and 1 base on J, and the germline ends lie 8 bases apart. This TCR was recovered from a man between 40 and 49 years old in good health and CMV-seropositive. Sequencing was carried out using PBMCs. This chain is built from TRBV18 and TRBJ1-2; matching of 5 bases hints at TRBD1 as the D gene. The CDR3 region: CASSPATDNYGYTF. The bases read TGTGCCAGCTCACCAGCGACAGATAACTATGGCTACACCTTC.